Below are 23 T cell receptor beta chains sequenced from a single sample in a study of blood T cell repertoires in COVID-19. Clones were sequenced by immunoSEQ multiplex PCR, and TCRdb holds only the in-frame ones, with some missing. The sample holds over 200,000 clones, under 90% seen once. The sequenced sample was PBMCs or T cells enriched from blood (not recorded which). All receptors come from a young man who had recovered from COVID-19.

The rearrangement joins TRBV19 to TRBJ1-1; D not certain. CDR3 length: 13 amino acids. Trimming removed 8 bases from V and 2 bases from J, with 12 bases in between. CDR1 is LNHDA, CDR2 SQIVND, per germline (reference sequence). CDR3 nucleotides: TGTGCCAGTGGTTCCTACCTTAACACTGAAGCTTTCTTT. Protein sequence: CASGSYLNTEAFF.

The chain joins TRBV12-5 to TRBJ2-3; the match to TRBD2 covers 7 bases. The junction had 2 bases not matched to a gene; V was cut back by 1 base and J by 4 bases. This CDR3 has 14 residues. Germline-derived CDR1 and CDR2 are LGHNT and FRNRAP. The DNA for the CDR3 is TGTGCTAGTGGTTTGGGACTAGCCCCAGATACGCAGTATTTT. It codes for CASGLGLAPDTQYF.

This chain links TRBV5-6 with TRBJ2-7, with 9 bases identical to TRBD2. V shed 4 bases and J 0 bases; nucleotides not matched to a gene: 8. Germline CDR1 reads SGHDT; CDR2 reads YYEEEE. The CDR3 totals 16 residues. CDR3 sequence reads: CASSASGTSLSYEQYF. The CDR3 DNA reads TGTGCCAGCAGCGCGTCCGGGACTAGCCTCTCCTACGAGCAGTACTTC.

The chain employs TRBV28 and TRBJ2-2; 10 bases are a match to TRBD2. CDR1 and CDR2 (germline): MDHEN, SYDVKM. V lost 7 bases and J lost 6; bases outside the gene matches: 5. There are 14 residues in the CDR3. This CDR3 reads CASTSGRKSGELFF. The CDR3 coding sequence is TGTGCCAGCACTAGCGGGAGAAAGTCCGGGGAGCTGTTTTTT.

This sequence joins TRBV29-1 and TRBJ2-7; 8 nucleotides align to TRBD2. The junction had 5 bases not matched to a gene; V was cut back by 4 bases and J by 3 bases. The CDR3 has 13 amino acids. Germline CDR1 SQVTM, CDR2 ANQGSEA. CDR3 protein: CSVARGGFYEQYF. The CDR3 DNA follows: TGCAGCGTTGCCCGCGGGGGGTTCTACGAGCAGTACTTC.

The gene calls are TRBV7-8 and TRBJ2-3; 7 nucleotides line up with TRBD2. The CDR3 consists of 17 residues. Losses at the gene ends were 0 bases for V and 5 bases for J; bases not matched to a gene: 11. The germline gives CDR1 SGHVS, CDR2 FQNEAQ. The CDR3 nucleotides read TGTGCCAGCAGCTTAGCTTTCGCTAGCGGAGGGGAAGATACGCAGTATTTT. Translated, it gives CASSLAFASGGEDTQYF.

This clone was seen just once. The chain couples TRBV6-6 to TRBJ1-2; maybe TRBD1 (5 bases). V was pared by 7 bases and J by 5 bases, with 20 bases between. CDR3 size: 15 residues. The germline gives CDR1 MNHNY, CDR2 SVGAGI (reference sequence). CDR3 region: CASTPLQETDYGYTF. The CDR3 coding sequence is TGTGCCAGCACCCCTTTACAGGAGACTGATTATGGCTACACCTTC.

This clone was seen at least ten times. The V and J genes are TRBV4-1 and TRBJ2-1, with TRBD2 matching 13 bases. Germline V lookup: CDR1 MGHRA, CDR2 YSYEKL. After removal of 7 bases from V and 9 bases from J, the junction contained 12 bases not matched to a gene. The CDR3 contains 16 residues. The DNA for the CDR3 is TGCGCCAGCACCCAGGCCCTCCGGACTAGCGGGAGTGAGCAGTTCTTC. Amino acid sequence: CASTQALRTSGSEQFF.

This chain joins TRBV7-3 and TRBJ2-1, with a possible D match to TRBD1 (5 bases). With 2 bases removed from V and 8 bases from J, the gap between germline ends came to 10 bases. Germline CDR1 SGHTA, CDR2 FQGTGA. The length of the CDR3 is 13 residues. The CDR3, as DNA: TGTGCCAGCAGCTTACTAGGGGTCCATGAGCAGTTCTTC. It is translated as CASSLLGVHEQFF.

This clone was observed once. The gene calls are TRBV29-1 and TRBJ2-1; TRBD2 agrees at 13 bases. This CDR3 has 15 residues. J was trimmed by 8 bases and V by 6 bases; bases with no gene match: 10. Germline V gene lookup returns CDR1 SQVTM and CDR2 ANQGSEA. The CDR3 DNA follows: TGCAGCGTCCGCACTACTAGCGGGGGGGCGTATGAGCAGTTCTTC. Its protein is CSVRTTSGGAYEQFF.

The chain employs TRBV7-8 and TRBJ1-3, with D perhaps TRBD1 (5 bases). The germline V gene has CDR1 SGHVS and CDR2 FQNEAQ. The length of the CDR3 is 18 residues. The V and J ends lost 1 base and 1 base respectively, with 17 bases between them. Here the CDR3 DNA reads TGTGCCAGCAGCTTAGAACGGCGGGGGGGGTATTCTGGAAACACCATATATTTT. Amino acid sequence: CASSLERRGGYSGNTIYF.

The chain recombines TRBV11-3 with TRBJ1-1; the match to TRBD1 covers 10 bases. This CDR3 region has 16 residues. With 0 bases clipped from V and 5 bases from J, the junction kept 6 bases outside the gene matches. CDR1 SGHNT and CDR2 YENEEA come from the germline V gene. In DNA form, the CDR3 reads TGTGCCAGCAGCTTAGATCCGGGACAGGGGAGAACTGAAGCTTTCTTT. Translated: CASSLDPGQGRTEAFF.

The table lists this clone with a few counts. The rearrangement links TRBV5-1 to TRBJ2-5; 7 positions agree with TRBD1. Germline V gene data show CDR1 as SGHRS and CDR2 as YFSETQ. Trimming cost V 6 bases and J 2 bases; bases outside gene matches: 10. The CDR3 is made up of 15 amino acids. The CDR3 loop is CASTRDRAAQETQYF. The CDR3 region has the DNA TGCGCCAGCACCCGGGACAGAGCCGCTCAAGAGACCCAGTACTTC.

As for this clone: Mismatch with germline at one junction end may stem from a read error. The chain recombines TRBV7-9 with TRBJ2-7; weak D call: TRBD2 (7 bases). CDR3 size: 15 residues. Germline assignment: CDR1 SEHNR and CDR2 FQNEAQ (reference sequence). The CDR3 here is CASSSSRGASFEQYF. The CDR3 bases are TGTGCCAGCAGCAGCTCTCGGGGGGCCTCCTTCGAGCAGTACTTC.

This rearrangement joins TRBV7-8 to TRBJ2-2; D uncertain. The CDR3 loop spans 17 amino acids. From germline, CDR1 is SGHVS and CDR2 FQNEAQ. V was pared by 4 bases and J by 0 bases, with 15 bases between. The DNA for the CDR3 is TGTGCCAGCAGCTCCCCCGGATGGAGAACGAACACCGGGGAGCTGTTTTTT. This codes for CASSSPGWRTNTGELFF.

The chain employs TRBV29-1 and TRBJ2-1, with 8 nucleotides matching TRBD2. The CDR3 extends over 13 amino acids. Germline V gene data show CDR1 as SQVTM and CDR2 as ANQGSEA. The V gene end was trimmed by 8 bases and the J gene end by 3 bases; junction bases not matched to a gene: 6. Here the CDR3 DNA reads TGCAGCTCGCAGCGGGGGTACTACAATGAGCAGTTCTTC. Encoded protein: CSSQRGYYNEQFF.

The chain couples TRBV6-4 to TRBJ1-6; perhaps TRBD1 as D (5 bases). Germline values: CDR1 MRHNA, CDR2 SNTAGT. V lost 3 bases and J 10 bases, leaving 10 bases between the germline ends. The CDR3 runs to 13 residues. CDR3 DNA sequence: TGTGCCAGCAGTGAGCAGGGTGGCTCACCCCTCCACTTT. Translation gives CASSEQGGSPLHF.

The rearrangement uses TRBV6-5 and TRBJ1-3; D perhaps matches TRBD1 (6 bases). V dropped 2 bases and J dropped 4 bases, with 12 bases sitting between them. The germline V gene encodes CDR1 MNHEY and CDR2 SVGAGI. This CDR3 spans 15 amino acids. The CDR3 reads CASSYAAGAGNTIYF. The CDR3, as DNA: TGTGCCAGCAGTTACGCGGCAGGGGCGGGAAACACCATATATTTT.

V and J are TRBV11-2 and TRBJ2-7; 9 positions match TRBD1. CDR1 SGHAT and CDR2 FQNNGV come from the germline V gene. The CDR3 extends over 14 amino acids. Losses at the gene ends were 5 bases for V and 0 bases for J; bases not matched to a gene: 2. The CDR3 loop is CASSQQGASYEQYF. The CDR3 DNA reads as TGTGCCAGCAGCCAACAGGGGGCCTCCTACGAGCAGTACTTC.

This sequence joins TRBV11-2 and TRBJ2-5; 8 bases line up with TRBD2. The V segment lost 3 bases and the J segment 5 bases; nucleotides outside the gene matches: 8. CDR3 size: 15 residues. Germline values: CDR1 SGHAT, CDR2 FQNNGV. As DNA, the CDR3 is TGTGCCAGCAGCTTTCAGCGGGGGCCGGGGGAGACCCAGTACTTC. Translation: CASSFQRGPGETQYF.

This clone has only one observation. An end of the junction does not agree with germline; a read error may underlie this. The rearrangement uses TRBV6-2 or TRBV6-3 and TRBJ2-7; TRBD2 agrees at 10 bases. From germline, CDR1 is MNHEY and CDR2 SVGEGT. The length of the CDR3 is 15 residues. Here the CDR3 DNA reads TGTGCCTGCAGTTTTACCCTAGCGGGAGCGTCCGAGCAGTACTTC. It translates to CACSFTLAGASEQYF.

This chain links TRBV7-9 with TRBJ1-1; D possibly corresponds to TRBD1 (6 bases). The V gene's germline CDR1 is SEHNR and CDR2 FQNEAQ (reference sequence). The CDR3 is 15 residues long. V was trimmed by 5 bases and J by 2 bases, leaving 15 bases between them. The CDR3 region has the DNA TGTGCCAGCAGCGAGTGGGACACGGGCAACACTGAAGCTTTCTTT. Translation gives CASSEWDTGNTEAFF. Variable domain in full (rest from reference TRBV7-9 and TRBJ1-1): DTGVSQNPRHKITKRGQNVTFRCDPISEHNRLYWYRQTLGQGPEFLTYFQNEAQLEKSRLLSDRFSAERPKGSFSTLEIQRTEQGDSAMYLCASSEWDTGNTEAFFGQGTRLTVV.

The chain combines TRBV27 with TRBJ2-1, with D perhaps matching TRBD2 (6 bases). The CDR3 is made up of 16 amino acids. Trimming stripped 2 bases from V and 3 bases from J, with 14 bases between. Per germline, CDR1 MNHEY and CDR2 SMNVEV (reference sequence). Here the CDR3 reads CASSLEHSGYYNEQFF. As DNA, the CDR3 is TGTGCCAGCAGTTTAGAGCATAGCGGATACTACAATGAGCAGTTCTTC.